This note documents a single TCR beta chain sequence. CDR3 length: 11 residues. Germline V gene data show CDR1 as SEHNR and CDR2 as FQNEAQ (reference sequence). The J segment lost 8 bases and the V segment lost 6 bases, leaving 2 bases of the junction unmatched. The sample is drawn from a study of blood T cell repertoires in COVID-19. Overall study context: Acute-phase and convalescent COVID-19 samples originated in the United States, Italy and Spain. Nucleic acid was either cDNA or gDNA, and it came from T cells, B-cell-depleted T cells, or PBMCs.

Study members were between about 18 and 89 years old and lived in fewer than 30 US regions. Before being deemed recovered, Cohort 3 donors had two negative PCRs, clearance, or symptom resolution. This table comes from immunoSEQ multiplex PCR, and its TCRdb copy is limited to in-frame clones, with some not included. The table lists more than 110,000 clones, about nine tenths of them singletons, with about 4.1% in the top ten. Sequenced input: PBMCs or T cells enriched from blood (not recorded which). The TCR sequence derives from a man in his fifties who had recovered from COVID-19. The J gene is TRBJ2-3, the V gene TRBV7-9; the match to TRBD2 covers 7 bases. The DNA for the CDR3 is TGTGCCAGCAGAGGGGAGGGTACGCAGTATTTT. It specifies CASRGEGTQYF.